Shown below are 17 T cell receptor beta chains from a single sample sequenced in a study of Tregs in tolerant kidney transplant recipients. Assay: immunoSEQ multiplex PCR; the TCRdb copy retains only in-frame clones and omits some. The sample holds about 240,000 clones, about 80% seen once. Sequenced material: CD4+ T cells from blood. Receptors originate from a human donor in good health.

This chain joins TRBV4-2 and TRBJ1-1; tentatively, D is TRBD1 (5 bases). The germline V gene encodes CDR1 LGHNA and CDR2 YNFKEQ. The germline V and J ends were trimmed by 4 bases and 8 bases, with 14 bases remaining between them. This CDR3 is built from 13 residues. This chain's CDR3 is CASSPDGATEAFF. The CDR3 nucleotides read TGTGCCAGCAGCCCGGACGGGGCGACGGAAGCTTTCTTT.

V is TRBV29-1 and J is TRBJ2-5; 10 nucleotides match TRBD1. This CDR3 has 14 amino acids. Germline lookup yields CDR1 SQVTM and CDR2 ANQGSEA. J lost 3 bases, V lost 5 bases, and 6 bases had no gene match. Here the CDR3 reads CSVKRTGGEETQYF. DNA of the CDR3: TGCAGCGTTAAAAGGACAGGGGGAGAAGAGACCCAGTACTTC.

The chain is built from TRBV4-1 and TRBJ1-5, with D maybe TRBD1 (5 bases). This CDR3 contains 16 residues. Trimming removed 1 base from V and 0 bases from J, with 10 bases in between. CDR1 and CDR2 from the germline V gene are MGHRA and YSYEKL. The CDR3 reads CASSQGYGGSNQPQHF. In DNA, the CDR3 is TGCGCCAGCAGCCAAGGGTACGGGGGTAGCAATCAGCCCCAGCATTTT.

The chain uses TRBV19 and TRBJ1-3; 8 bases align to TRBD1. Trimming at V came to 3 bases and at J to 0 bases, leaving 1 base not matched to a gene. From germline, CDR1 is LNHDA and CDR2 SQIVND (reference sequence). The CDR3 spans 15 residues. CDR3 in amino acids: CASSITGGSGNTIYF. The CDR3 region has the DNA TGTGCCAGTAGTATCACAGGGGGCTCTGGAAACACCATATATTTT.

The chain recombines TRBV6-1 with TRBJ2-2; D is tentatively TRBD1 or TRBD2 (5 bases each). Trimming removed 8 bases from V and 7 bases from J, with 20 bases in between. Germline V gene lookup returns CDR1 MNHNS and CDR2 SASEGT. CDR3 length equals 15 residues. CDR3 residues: CASRDRVFWGGELFF. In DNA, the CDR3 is TGTGCCAGCCGGGACCGCGTTTTTTGGGGCGGGGAGCTGTTTTTT.

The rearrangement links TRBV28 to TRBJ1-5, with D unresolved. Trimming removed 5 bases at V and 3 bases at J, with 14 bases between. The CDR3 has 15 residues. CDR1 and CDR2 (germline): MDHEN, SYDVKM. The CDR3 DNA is TGTGCCAGCAGTCCCCCCAGTCCGGCCAATCAGCCCCAGCATTTT. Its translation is CASSPPSPANQPQHF.

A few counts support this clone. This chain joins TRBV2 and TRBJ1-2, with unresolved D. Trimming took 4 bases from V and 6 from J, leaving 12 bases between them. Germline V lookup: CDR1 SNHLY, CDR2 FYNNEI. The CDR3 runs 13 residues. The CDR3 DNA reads TGTGCCAGCAGTGTCAACGGGGTAAATGGCTACACCTTC. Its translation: CASSVNGVNGYTF.

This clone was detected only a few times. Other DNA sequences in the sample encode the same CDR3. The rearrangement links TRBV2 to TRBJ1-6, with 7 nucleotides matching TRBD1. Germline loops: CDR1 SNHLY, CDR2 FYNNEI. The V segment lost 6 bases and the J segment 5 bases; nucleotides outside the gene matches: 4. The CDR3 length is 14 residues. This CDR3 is CASRRQGNNSPLHF. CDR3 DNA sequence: TGTGCCAGCAGGCGACAGGGCAATAATTCACCCCTCCACTTT.

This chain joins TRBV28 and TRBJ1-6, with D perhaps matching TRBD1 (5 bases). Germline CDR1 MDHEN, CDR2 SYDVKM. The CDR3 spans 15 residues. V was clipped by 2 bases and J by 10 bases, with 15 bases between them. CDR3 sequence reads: CASSLRFLGESPLHF. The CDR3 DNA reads TGTGCCAGCAGTTTAAGGTTCTTGGGGGAATCACCCCTCCACTTT.

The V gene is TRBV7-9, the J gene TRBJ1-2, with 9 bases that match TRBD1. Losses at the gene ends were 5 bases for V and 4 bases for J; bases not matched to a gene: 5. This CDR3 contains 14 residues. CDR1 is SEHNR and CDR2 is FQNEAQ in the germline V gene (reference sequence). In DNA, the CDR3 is TGTGCCAGCAGCCTCCGGGACAGGGTCTATGGCTACACCTTC. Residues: CASSLRDRVYGYTF. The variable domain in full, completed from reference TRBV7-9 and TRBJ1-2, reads DTGVSQNPRHKITKRGQNVTFRCDPISEHNRLYWYRQTLGQGPEFLTYFQNEAQLEKSRLLSDRFSAERPKGSFSTLEIQRTEQGDSAMYLCASSLRDRVYGYTFGSGTRLTVV.

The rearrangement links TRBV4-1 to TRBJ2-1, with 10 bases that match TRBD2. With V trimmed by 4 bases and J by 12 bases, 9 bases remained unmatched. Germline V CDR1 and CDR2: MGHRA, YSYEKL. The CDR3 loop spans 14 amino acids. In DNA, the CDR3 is TGCGCCAGCAGCCCGTTCGGACTAGCGGCAGGGCAGTTCTTC. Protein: CASSPFGLAAGQFF.

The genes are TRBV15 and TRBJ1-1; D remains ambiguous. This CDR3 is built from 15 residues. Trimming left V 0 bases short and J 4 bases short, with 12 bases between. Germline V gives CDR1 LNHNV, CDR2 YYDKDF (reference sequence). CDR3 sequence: CATSRDGRAGTEAFF. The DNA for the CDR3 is TGTGCCACCAGCAGAGATGGCCGGGCAGGCACTGAAGCTTTCTTT.

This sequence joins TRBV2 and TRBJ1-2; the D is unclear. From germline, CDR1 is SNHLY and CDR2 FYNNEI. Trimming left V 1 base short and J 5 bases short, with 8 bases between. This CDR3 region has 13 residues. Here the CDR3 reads CASSEVRSYGYTF. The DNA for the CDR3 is TGTGCCAGCAGTGAAGTAAGAAGTTATGGCTACACCTTC. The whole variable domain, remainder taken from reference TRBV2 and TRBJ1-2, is EPEVTQTPSHQVTQMGQEVILRCVPISNHLYFYWYRQILGQKVEFLVSFYNNEISEKSEIFDDQFSVERPDGSNFTLKIRSTKLEDSAMYFCASSEVRSYGYTFGSGTRLTVV.

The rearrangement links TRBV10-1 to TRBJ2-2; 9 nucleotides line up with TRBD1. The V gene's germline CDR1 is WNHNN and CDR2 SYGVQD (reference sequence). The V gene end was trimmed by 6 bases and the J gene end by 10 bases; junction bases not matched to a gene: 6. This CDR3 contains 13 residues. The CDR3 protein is CASRDRGDAELFF. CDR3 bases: TGCGCCAGCAGGGACAGGGGAGACGCGGAGCTGTTTTTT.

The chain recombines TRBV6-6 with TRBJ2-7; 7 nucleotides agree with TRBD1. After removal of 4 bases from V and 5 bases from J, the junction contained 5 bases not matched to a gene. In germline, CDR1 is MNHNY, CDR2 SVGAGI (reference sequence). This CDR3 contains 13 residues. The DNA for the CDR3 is TGTGCCAGCAGTTGGCGACAGGGCCACGAGCAGTACTTC. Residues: CASSWRQGHEQYF.

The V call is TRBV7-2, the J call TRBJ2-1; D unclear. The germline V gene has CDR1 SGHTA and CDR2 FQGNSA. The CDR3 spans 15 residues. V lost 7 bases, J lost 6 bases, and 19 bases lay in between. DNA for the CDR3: TGTGCCAGCATCCAAGCCATATATAGAAGCAATGAGCAGTTCTTC. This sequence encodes CASIQAIYRSNEQFF.

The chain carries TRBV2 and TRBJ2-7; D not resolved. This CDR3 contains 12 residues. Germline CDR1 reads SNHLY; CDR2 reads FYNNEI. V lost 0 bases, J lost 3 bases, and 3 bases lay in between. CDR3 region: CASSEARYEQYF. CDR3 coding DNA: TGTGCCAGCAGTGAAGCGCGCTACGAGCAGTACTTC. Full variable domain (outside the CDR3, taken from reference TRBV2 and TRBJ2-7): EPEVTQTPSHQVTQMGQEVILRCVPISNHLYFYWYRQILGQKVEFLVSFYNNEISEKSEIFDDQFSVERPDGSNFTLKIRSTKLEDSAMYFCASSEARYEQYFGPGTRLTVT.